These T cell receptor beta chains were read from a single sample in a study of stem cell transplantation in POMP-related autoinflammatory disease. Libraries were prepared by immunoSEQ multiplex PCR; TCRdb keeps only in-frame clonotypes and omits some of them. The table shows 20,000 to 30,000 clones, with 82% occurring only once. The material sequenced was CD4+ T cells from PBMCs, taken before stem cell transplantation. The receptors derive from a human donor with POMP-related autoinflammation and immune dysregulation (PRAID). CDR3s include the opening cysteine and the closing phenylalanine or tryptophan. The D gene is left open where the match is weak. Part of the rows lack a size; the others show once, few, many or a class for expanded clones.

V	J	size	D	CDR3	DNA
TRBV5-1	TRBJ2-5	once	TRBD1	CASSLGQGGETQYF	TGCGCCAGCAGCTTGGGACAGGGGGGAGAGACCCAGTACTTC
TRBV19	TRBJ2-7	.	.	CASSELGYEQYF	TGTGCCAGTAGTGAACTAGGGTACGAGCAGTACTTC
TRBV6-1	TRBJ1-1	.	TRBD1	CASSRQGALNTEAFF	TGTGCCAGCAGTCGACAGGGGGCACTGAACACTGAAGCTTTCTTT
TRBV7-9	TRBJ2-7	few	.	CASSLTSTGSYEQYF	TGTGCCAGCAGCTTGACTTCGACAGGATCCTACGAGCAGTACTTC
TRBV5-4	TRBJ1-2	few	.	CASSPAGEDGYTF	TGTGCCAGCAGTCCGGCAGGGGAGGATGGCTACACCTTC
TRBV6-5	TRBJ1-5	.	.	CASSPARGDQPQHF	TGTGCCAGCAGCCCAGCCAGGGGCGATCAGCCCCAGCATTTT
TRBV5-1	TRBJ1-1	.	.	CASNGGTEAFF	TGCGCCAGCAACGGTGGGACTGAAGCTTTCTTT
TRBV9	TRBJ2-5	.	TRBD2	CASSVGSGGHQETQYF	TGTGCCAGCAGCGTAGGATCGGGGGGTCACCAAGAGACCCAGTACTTC
TRBV11-3	TRBJ2-3	.	TRBD2	CASSRGLAGASSTDTQYF	TGTGCCAGCAGCCGGGGACTAGCGGGAGCCTCTAGCACAGATACGCAGTATTTT
TRBV7-2	TRBJ2-1	.	.	CASSRDNSYNEQFF	TGTGCCAGCAGTCGGGACAACTCCTACAATGAGCAGTTCTTC
TRBV7-8	TRBJ2-6	.	.	CASSLGVGANVLTF	TGTGCCAGCAGCTTAGGGGTGGGGGCCAACGTCCTGACTTTC
TRBV28	TRBJ2-3	.	.	CASRTRTTDTQYF	TGTGCCAGCAGGACCCGAACCACAGATACGCAGTATTTT
TRBV27	TRBJ2-7	.	TRBD2	CASSTAGAGAEQYF	TGTGCCAGCAGTACAGCGGGAGCAGGGGCCGAGCAGTACTTC
TRBV5-6	TRBJ2-7	.	TRBD2	CASSLGGRAMYEQYF	TGTGCCAGCAGCTTGGGCGGGAGGGCCATGTACGAGCAGTACTTC
TRBV11-2	TRBJ1-2	.	.	CASSQDLKTDFYGYTF	TGTGCCAGCAGCCAGGATCTTAAGACAGACTTTTATGGCTACACCTTC
TRBV7-9	TRBJ2-1	.	.	CASSLAAGRQFF	TGTGCCAGCAGCTTAGCCGCCGGGAGGCAGTTCTTC
TRBV7-9	TRBJ1-1	.	.	CASSLVYNTEAFF	TGTGCCAGCAGCTTAGTCTATAATACCGAAGCTTTCTTT
TRBV18	TRBJ2-3	.	TRBD2	CASSPVYSGGGTDTQYF	TGTGCCAGCTCACCAGTTTACAGCGGGGGGGGCACAGATACGCAGTATTTT
TRBV9	TRBJ1-6	few	TRBD1	CASSVAGGDYNSPLHF	TGTGCCAGCAGCGTGGCAGGGGGAGACTATAATTCACCCCTCCACTTT
TRBV7-3	TRBJ2-7	.	.	CASSLTGGYEQYF	TGTGCCAGCAGCTTAACAGGGGGCTACGAGCAGTACTTC
TRBV10-3	TRBJ2-3	.	TRBD2	CAISREGADTQYF	TGTGCCATCAGCCGGGAGGGCGCAGATACGCAGTATTTT
TRBV6-1	TRBJ2-7	.	TRBD2	CASRGLVHYEQYF	TGTGCCAGCAGGGGACTAGTTCACTACGAGCAGTACTTC
TRBV7-9	TRBJ2-5	.	.	CASSLLIRAVETQYF	TGTGCCAGCAGCCTCTTGATTCGAGCTGTGGAGACCCAGTACTTC
TRBV6-5	TRBJ1-2	.	.	CASSPDDRDFGVYTF	TGTGCCAGCAGTCCCGACGACCGGGACTTCGGGGTCTACACCTTC
TRBV6-6	TRBJ2-7	.	.	CASSYGGNSGEQYF	TGTGCCAGCAGTTACGGGGGAAATTCGGGCGAGCAGTACTTC
TRBV5-8	TRBJ1-5	.	TRBD1	CASSLAPGQGYGGNQPQHF	TGTGCCAGCAGCTTGGCCCCTGGACAGGGGTACGGGGGCAATCAGCCCCAGCATTTT
TRBV30	TRBJ1-6	.	.	CAWDYKSSYNSPLHF	TGTGCCTGGGACTACAAGAGCTCCTATAATTCACCCCTCCACTTT
TRBV19	TRBJ1-2	few	.	CASSIDRDYGYTF	TGTGCCAGTAGTATAGATAGGGACTATGGCTACACCTTC
TRBV9	TRBJ2-1	once	.	CASSVDPYANNEQFF	TGTGCCAGCAGCGTAGACCCCTACGCCAACAATGAGCAGTTCTTC
TRBV18	TRBJ2-5	.	TRBD1	CASSPPDRVETQYF	TGTGCCAGCTCACCGCCGGACAGGGTCGAGACCCAGTACTTC
TRBV9	TRBJ2-3	.	.	CASSVGPSKWSDTQYF	TGTGCCAGCAGCGTAGGCCCTAGCAAGTGGTCAGATACGCAGTATTTT
TRBV2	TRBJ2-5	few	TRBD2	CAAASGGVETQYF	TGTGCCGCCGCTAGCGGGGGGGTGGAGACCCAGTACTTC
TRBV18	TRBJ1-4	.	.	CASSKGSGNEKLFF	TGTGCCAGCTCAAAAGGGTCAGGGAATGAAAAACTGTTTTTT
TRBV7-9	TRBJ2-7	.	.	CASTRGQEAYEQYF	TGTGCCAGCACTCGTGGGCAGGAAGCCTACGAGCAGTACTTC
TRBV19	TRBJ2-1	few	.	CASSSPWRGNEQFF	TGTGCCAGTAGTTCCCCGTGGAGGGGGAATGAGCAGTTCTTC
TRBV2	TRBJ2-7	.	.	CASRTGTRTYEQYF	TGTGCCAGCAGGACCGGGACAAGGACCTACGAGCAGTACTTC
TRBV11-2	TRBJ1-2	.	.	CASSPWRSYGYTF	TGTGCCAGCAGCCCCTGGCGGAGCTATGGCTACACCTTC
TRBV10-3	TRBJ1-4	.	.	CAIRIQPREKLFF	TGTGCCATCAGGATACAGCCAAGAGAAAAACTGTTTTTT
TRBV2	TRBJ1-1	.	TRBD1	CASRSDRVNTEAFF	TGTGCCAGCAGATCGGACAGGGTGAACACTGAAGCTTTCTTT
TRBV15	TRBJ1-5	few	.	CATSRADQPQHF	TGTGCCACCAGCAGAGCGGACCAGCCCCAGCATTTT
TRBV7-9	TRBJ2-1	.	TRBD1	CASSSDRSGDEQFF	TGTGCCAGCAGCTCGGACAGGTCAGGCGATGAGCAGTTCTTC
TRBV11-2	TRBJ1-3	.	.	CASSFSTPRQFDSGNTIYF	TGTGCCAGCAGCTTTTCGACCCCCCGACAGTTCGACTCTGGAAACACCATATATTTT
TRBV6-5	TRBJ2-7	.	TRBD1	CASSYSRDRGHEQYF	TGTGCCAGCAGTTACTCGAGGGACAGGGGTCACGAGCAGTACTTC
TRBV5-1	TRBJ1-1	.	.	CASAGQPNTEAFF	TGCGCCAGCGCCGGACAACCGAACACTGAAGCTTTCTTT
TRBV30	TRBJ2-3	.	.	CASQKWGVQITDTQYF	TGTGCCTCGCAAAAGTGGGGGGTCCAGATCACAGATACGCAGTATTTT
TRBV19	TRBJ1-1	.	TRBD1	CASSQRLTGALGTEAFF	TGTGCCAGTAGTCAACGACTGACAGGGGCCCTGGGGACTGAAGCTTTCTTT
TRBV21-1	TRBJ2-7	.	.	CTPGQGAFYEQYF	TGTACACCGGGGCAGGGGGCATTTTACGAGCAGTACTTC
TRBV9	TRBJ2-3	.	TRBD2	CASSVAGGGGDTQYF	TGTGCCAGCAGCGTAGCGGGAGGCGGGGGAGATACGCAGTATTTT
TRBV30	TRBJ1-5	.	.	CAWSVRGTGNQPQHF	TGTGCCTGGAGTGTACGTGGGACCGGCAATCAGCCCCAGCATTTT
TRBV18	TRBJ2-7	.	TRBD1	CASSPGQNYEQYF	TGTGCCAGCTCACCGGGACAGAACTACGAGCAGTACTTC
TRBV5-3	TRBJ2-3	few	TRBD1	CARSLRDRGDTDTQYF	TGTGCCAGAAGCCTCCGGGACAGGGGGGACACAGATACGCAGTATTTT
TRBV6-6	TRBJ1-1	.	TRBD1	CASGVDRDATEAFF	TGTGCCAGCGGCGTGGACAGGGATGCCACTGAAGCTTTCTTT
TRBV5-1	TRBJ2-2	once	.	CASSLDYTGELFF	TGCGCCAGCAGCTTGGATTACACCGGGGAGCTGTTTTTT
TRBV5-6	TRBJ1-2	.	TRBD1	CASRPTGEDGYTF	TGTGCCAGCAGACCTACAGGGGAGGATGGCTACACCTTC
TRBV5-1	TRBJ2-1	.	TRBD1	CASSLGQGADEQFF	TGCGCCAGCAGCTTGGGACAGGGGGCAGATGAGCAGTTCTTC